Listed below are T cell receptor beta chains from one sample, sequenced in a study of T cell repertoires in aging, cancer and after chemotherapy. TCRdb fed the multiplex PCR reads into MiXCR, producing one record per CDR3 protein. In the table there are some 2,700 distinct CDR3 sequences, 45% to 65% of which are singletons. The sequenced material came from blood. The receptors derive from a human donor with a blood cancer. Each CDR3 is given with its conserved first and last residue. D genes are given only for firm matches. Part of the rows lack a size; the others show once, few, many or a class for expanded clones.

abundance: .
j_gene: TRBJ1-2
v_gene: TRBV20-1
len: 17
d_gene: .
CDR3nt: TGCAGTGCTAGGACCACCTCCACCATGCGGGCCAACTATGGCTACACCTTC
CDR3aa: CSARTTSTMRANYGYTF

abundance: .
j_gene: TRBJ2-3
v_gene: TRBV11-1
len: 17
d_gene: TRBD1
CDR3nt: TGTGCCAGCAGCCTTATTGCGGGACAGGGTTACACAGATACGCAGTATTTT
CDR3aa: CASSLIAGQGYTDTQYF

abundance: few
j_gene: TRBJ2-6
v_gene: TRBV30
len: 13
d_gene: .
CDR3nt: TGTGCCTCCGGGCATTCTGGGGCCAACGTCCTGACTTTC
CDR3aa: CASGHSGANVLTF

abundance: .
j_gene: TRBJ1-5
v_gene: TRBV15
len: 14
d_gene: .
CDR3nt: TGTGCCACCAGCAGAGCTGGTACCGATCAGCCCCAGCATTTT
CDR3aa: CATSRAGTDQPQHF

abundance: .
j_gene: TRBJ2-5
v_gene: TRBV12-3/TRBV12-4
len: 14
d_gene: .
CDR3nt: TGTGCCAGCAAGCCGTGGGGGGCCGGGGAGACCCAGTACTTC
CDR3aa: CASKPWGAGETQYF

abundance: few
j_gene: TRBJ1-1
v_gene: TRBV6-5
len: 14
d_gene: TRBD1
CDR3nt: TGTGCCAGCAGTCCCAGGGCAGGGGGGCCTGAAGCTTTCTTT
CDR3aa: CASSPRAGGPEAFF

abundance: few
j_gene: TRBJ1-2
v_gene: TRBV19
len: 13
d_gene: .
CDR3nt: TGTGCCAGTAGTAGTACCTCTAACTATGGCTACACCTTC
CDR3aa: CASSSTSNYGYTF

abundance: .
j_gene: TRBJ2-5
v_gene: TRBV20-1
len: 15
d_gene: TRBD2
CDR3nt: TGCAGTGCTAGCCCTAGCGGGGGGGCCGAGGAGACCCAGTACTTC
CDR3aa: CSASPSGGAEETQYF

abundance: .
j_gene: TRBJ2-7
v_gene: TRBV6-5
len: 16
d_gene: TRBD2
CDR3nt: TGTGCCAGCAGTGAGGGTAGCGGGAGGGCCAGGTACGAGCAGTACTTC
CDR3aa: CASSEGSGRARYEQYF

abundance: .
j_gene: TRBJ1-5
v_gene: TRBV12-3/TRBV12-4
len: 14
d_gene: TRBD1
CDR3nt: TGTGCCAGCAGTCCGGACAGGGAAGGTCAGCCCCAGCATTTT
CDR3aa: CASSPDREGQPQHF

abundance: .
j_gene: TRBJ2-7
v_gene: TRBV6-6
len: 14
d_gene: .
CDR3nt: TGTGCCAGCCGGGATACGAGTCGCTCCTACGAGCAGTACTTC
CDR3aa: CASRDTSRSYEQYF

abundance: .
j_gene: TRBJ1-2
v_gene: TRBV7-2
len: 15
d_gene: TRBD1
CDR3nt: TGTGCCAGCAGCTTAGTTAGGGGGCTCAGCTATGGCTACACCTTC
CDR3aa: CASSLVRGLSYGYTF

abundance: few
j_gene: TRBJ1-6
v_gene: TRBV6-5
len: 15
d_gene: .
CDR3nt: TGTGCCAGCAGTCGGACGGATGACCATGGTTCACCCCTCCACTTT
CDR3aa: CASSRTDDHGSPLHF

abundance: .
j_gene: TRBJ1-2
v_gene: TRBV12-3/TRBV12-4
len: 12
d_gene: .
CDR3nt: TGTGCCAGCAGTCTTCTACCATCGGGCTACACCTTC
CDR3aa: CASSLLPSGYTF

abundance: .
j_gene: TRBJ1-6
v_gene: TRBV7-2
len: 12
d_gene: .
CDR3nt: TGTGCCAGCAGTACTTTTAATTCACCCCTCCACTTT
CDR3aa: CASSTFNSPLHF

abundance: .
j_gene: TRBJ2-1
v_gene: TRBV5-4
len: 16
d_gene: TRBD1
CDR3nt: TGTGCCAGCAGCCCGACTGAGGGGGCCACCTACAATGAGCAGTTCTTC
CDR3aa: CASSPTEGATYNEQFF

abundance: .
j_gene: TRBJ2-7
v_gene: TRBV10-3
len: 13
d_gene: TRBD1
CDR3nt: TGTGCCACCCGGACAGGCCCCCCCTACGAGCAGTACTTC
CDR3aa: CATRTGPPYEQYF

abundance: .
j_gene: TRBJ2-3
v_gene: TRBV12-3/TRBV12-4
len: 13
d_gene: .
CDR3nt: TGTGCCAGCAGTCCTCAACAGGGAGATACGCAGTATTTT
CDR3aa: CASSPQQGDTQYF

abundance: few
j_gene: TRBJ2-5
v_gene: TRBV30
len: 15
d_gene: TRBD2
CDR3nt: TGTGCCTGGAGTCGAAAGGGACTAGCGGGGACCACCCAGTACTTC
CDR3aa: CAWSRKGLAGTTQYF

abundance: .
j_gene: TRBJ1-2
v_gene: TRBV7-2
len: 11
d_gene: .
CDR3nt: TGTGCCAGCAGCTTACAGGGTGGCTACACCTTC
CDR3aa: CASSLQGGYTF

abundance: .
j_gene: TRBJ2-7
v_gene: TRBV12-3/TRBV12-4
len: 14
d_gene: TRBD1
CDR3nt: TGTGCCAGCAGTTTCCAGGGGGCATTGGGCGAGCAGTACTTC
CDR3aa: CASSFQGALGEQYF

abundance: .
j_gene: TRBJ2-7
v_gene: TRBV7-4
len: 11
d_gene: .
CDR3nt: TGTGCCAGCCAGGGGACGTACGAGCAGTACTTC
CDR3aa: CASQGTYEQYF